Listed below are T cell receptor beta chains from one sample, sequenced in a study of shared clonotypes between healthy human individuals. Using immunoSEQ multiplex PCR, the repertoire was profiled, and TCRdb retains in-frame clones only, with some absent. The table records roughly 2.1 million clones, about 93% of them present only once. Specimen: naive CD8+ T cells from PBMCs. The receptors originated from a man between 18 and 35 years old in good health. Some clones in this sample may be carry-over from other donors' samples. CDR3s include the opening cysteine and the closing phenylalanine or tryptophan. Each record gives: V gene, J gene, clone size, CDR3 protein. Expanded clones are given a class, and other clones once, few, many or no size at all.

v_call: TRBV29-1
j_call: TRBJ1-2
clone_size: .
cdr3_aa: CSVDTPDRVYGYTF

v_call: TRBV11-3
j_call: TRBJ2-7
clone_size: .
cdr3_aa: CASSFQGAPPGEQYF

v_call: TRBV13
j_call: TRBJ1-1
clone_size: .
cdr3_aa: CASSLESDTEAFF

v_call: TRBV7-9
j_call: TRBJ2-7
clone_size: .
cdr3_aa: CASSAATSGWTYEQYF

v_call: TRBV7-3
j_call: TRBJ2-1
clone_size: .
cdr3_aa: CASSSVRVVYNEQFF

v_call: TRBV20-1
j_call: TRBJ1-2
clone_size: .
cdr3_aa: CSARDLNGYTF

v_call: TRBV30
j_call: TRBJ1-1
clone_size: once
cdr3_aa: CAWSISRDTEAFF

v_call: TRBV6-5
j_call: TRBJ1-1
clone_size: .
cdr3_aa: CASSYGWGGEYTEAFF

v_call: TRBV11-1
j_call: TRBJ1-2
clone_size: .
cdr3_aa: CASSPRGNYGYTF

v_call: TRBV25-1
j_call: TRBJ2-7
clone_size: .
cdr3_aa: CASGYSGFYEQYF

v_call: TRBV9
j_call: TRBJ2-1
clone_size: .
cdr3_aa: CASSVEGGVYNEQFF

v_call: TRBV5-5
j_call: TRBJ2-7
clone_size: .
cdr3_aa: CASTPSTRTGLDEQYF

v_call: TRBV29-1
j_call: TRBJ2-5
clone_size: .
cdr3_aa: CSALAPETQYF

v_call: TRBV27
j_call: TRBJ2-7
clone_size: .
cdr3_aa: CASSIIPGTRSEQYF

v_call: TRBV28
j_call: TRBJ2-7
clone_size: .
cdr3_aa: CASSLPEGLEQYF

v_call: TRBV6-1
j_call: TRBJ2-2
clone_size: once
cdr3_aa: CASSVGTGATGELFF

v_call: TRBV29-1
j_call: TRBJ2-1
clone_size: .
cdr3_aa: CSADRGSYNEQFF

v_call: TRBV29-1
j_call: TRBJ2-3
clone_size: .
cdr3_aa: CSVGVLSSSRGRTTDTQYF

v_call: TRBV18
j_call: TRBJ1-1
clone_size: .
cdr3_aa: CASSPLRDRSSRTEAFF

v_call: TRBV5-1
j_call: TRBJ2-1
clone_size: .
cdr3_aa: CASSLVSDEQFF

v_call: TRBV6-5
j_call: TRBJ2-7
clone_size: .
cdr3_aa: CASSYSKNVEQYF

v_call: TRBV27
j_call: TRBJ2-5
clone_size: once
cdr3_aa: CASSSGLAGVAETQYF

v_call: TRBV29-1
j_call: TRBJ1-1
clone_size: .
cdr3_aa: CSVEGGRNTEAFF

v_call: TRBV9
j_call: TRBJ1-1
clone_size: once
cdr3_aa: CASSVVRVGNTEAFF

v_call: TRBV5-1
j_call: TRBJ1-5
clone_size: .
cdr3_aa: CASSLVFGSNQPQHF

v_call: TRBV4-1
j_call: TRBJ1-1
clone_size: .
cdr3_aa: CASSQDPVGFGNTEAFF

v_call: TRBV28
j_call: TRBJ1-1
clone_size: .
cdr3_aa: CASSLARQVWEAFF

v_call: TRBV28
j_call: TRBJ2-1
clone_size: .
cdr3_aa: CASSIRGLGNEQFF